This is a list of T cell receptor beta chains from one sample in a study of OX40 agonist ivuxolimab in advanced cancers. The method was immunoSEQ multiplex PCR; TCRdb's version includes in-frame clones alone and lacks a portion of them. The sample holds around 130,000 clones; 93% are singletons and the top ten take approximately 0.15%. The sample here was CD4+ or CD8+ T cells sorted from blood, taken in a trial of the OX40 agonist ivuxolimab. These receptor sequences come from an adult with an advanced solid tumor such as melanoma, head and neck, liver or kidney cancer. CDR3s include the opening cysteine and the closing phenylalanine or tryptophan. A D gene is named only where the DNA matches it firmly. Clone size is given for some rows only: seen once, a few or many times, or a class if the clone is expanded.

-	TRBV6-5	TRBD2	TRBJ2-7	CASIGGLAYEQYF	TGTGCCAGCATCGGAGGACTAGCCTACGAGCAGTACTTC
-	TRBV14	TRBD1	TRBJ1-2	CASSHRDRGNYGYTF	TGTGCCAGCAGCCACCGGGACAGGGGAAACTATGGCTACACCTTC
-	TRBV30	-	TRBJ1-1	CAWSPQGNTEAFF	TGTGCCTGGAGCCCCCAGGGGAACACTGAAGCTTTCTTT
-	TRBV6-1	TRBD1	TRBJ2-7	CASSNRTGLYEQYF	TGTGCCAGCAGTAACCGGACAGGGCTCTACGAGCAGTACTTC
once	TRBV28	-	TRBJ1-3	CASSSLPGSGNTIYF	TGTGCCAGCAGTAGCCTCCCGGGGTCTGGAAACACCATATATTTT
-	TRBV6-1	-	TRBJ1-5	CASTPIGPGNQPQHF	TGTGCCAGCACCCCTATAGGGCCGGGCAATCAGCCCCAGCATTTT
-	TRBV5-4	-	TRBJ1-4	CASSQKTGGNEKLFF	TGTGCCAGCAGCCAGAAGACAGGCGGTAATGAAAAACTGTTTTTT
-	TRBV13	-	TRBJ1-6	CASSLRDSPLHF	TGTGCCAGCAGCCTCAGGGATTCACCCCTCCACTTT
once	TRBV18	-	TRBJ2-2	CASSPVQGNTGELFF	TGTGCCAGCTCACCAGTCCAGGGGAACACCGGGGAGCTGTTTTTT
once	TRBV7-3	-	TRBJ1-1	CASSLTLNTEAFF	TGTGCCAGCAGCCTGACACTGAACACTGAAGCTTTCTTT
-	TRBV6-1	TRBD1	TRBJ1-3	CASSELGQIYFSGNTIYF	TGTGCCAGCAGTGAATTGGGACAGATTTACTTCTCTGGAAACACCATATATTTT
-	TRBV2	-	TRBJ2-3	CASSESFRGSGTDTQYF	TGTGCCAGCAGTGAATCCTTTCGCGGGTCCGGCACAGATACGCAGTATTTT
-	TRBV5-1	-	TRBJ2-6	CASSWATGANVLTF	TGCGCCAGCAGCTGGGCAACTGGGGCCAACGTCCTGACTTTC
-	TRBV28	-	TRBJ1-2	CASSSRGRYGYTF	TGTGCCAGCAGTTCGAGAGGCCGATATGGCTACACCTTC
-	TRBV4-2	TRBD2	TRBJ2-1	CASSHDGRIRASGGGDEQFF	TGTGCCAGCAGCCACGATGGTCGAATACGGGCTAGCGGGGGAGGGGATGAGCAGTTCTTC
-	TRBV28	-	TRBJ1-4	CASILGGANEKLFF	TGTGCCAGCATCTTGGGAGGGGCTAATGAAAAACTGTTTTTT
-	TRBV28	TRBD2	TRBJ2-7	CASRSTSAKPYEQYF	TGTGCCAGCAGGTCGACTAGCGCGAAACCCTACGAGCAGTACTTC
once	TRBV28	-	TRBJ2-1	CASSSGGSYNEQFF	TGTGCCAGCAGTTCCGGTGGCTCCTACAATGAGCAGTTCTTC
-	TRBV19	-	TRBJ1-2	CASTPVERVRNGYTF	TGTGCCAGTACCCCGGTCGAGAGGGTACGCAATGGCTACACCTTC
once	TRBV7-3	TRBD2	TRBJ2-3	CASSRSPRGLAGAADTQYF	TGTGCCAGCAGTCGATCCCCGCGAGGGCTAGCGGGAGCGGCGGATACGCAGTATTTT
few	TRBV4-3	TRBD2	TRBJ2-1	CASSQEGLAGDNEQFF	TGCGCCAGCAGCCAAGAGGGACTAGCGGGAGACAATGAGCAGTTCTTC
-	TRBV7-2	TRBD1	TRBJ2-1	CASSLGTGDYNEQFF	TGTGCCAGCAGCTTGGGGACAGGGGATTACAATGAGCAGTTCTTC
-	TRBV28	-	TRBJ1-2	CASSFSPQGGYTF	TGTGCCAGCAGCTTCAGTCCCCAGGGAGGCTACACCTTC
once	TRBV5-1	-	TRBJ2-5	CASSPRGSQSETQYF	TGCGCCAGCAGCCCCCGTGGCAGTCAGTCCGAGACCCAGTACTTC
-	TRBV7-2	-	TRBJ1-4	CASSSGVGYGPPPLF	TGTGCCAGCAGCTCAGGGGTTGGGTATGGCCCGCCACCGCTCTTT
-	TRBV28	-	TRBJ2-1	CASSLGGYNEQFF	TGTGCCAGCAGTTTGGGGGGTTACAATGAGCAGTTCTTC
once	TRBV5-8	TRBD2	TRBJ2-6	CASSGWTSWSSGANVLTF	TGTGCCAGCAGCGGGTGGACTAGCTGGTCCTCTGGGGCCAACGTCCTGACTTTC
-	TRBV5-4	-	TRBJ1-1	CASSLVAGAEAFF	TGTGCCAGCAGCTTGGTTGCCGGGGCTGAAGCTTTCTTT
-	TRBV5-8	TRBD1	TRBJ1-4	CASSGGTGAANEKLFF	TGTGCCAGCAGCGGTGGCACAGGGGCGGCTAATGAAAAACTGTTTTTT
-	TRBV9	TRBD2	TRBJ2-3	CASSYSGSYGTDTQYF	TGTGCCAGCAGCTATAGCGGGAGTTATGGGACAGATACGCAGTATTTT
-	TRBV7-3	TRBD2	TRBJ2-3	CASSAVAGRIDTQYF	TGTGCCAGCAGCGCCGTAGCGGGACGAATAGATACGCAGTATTTT
few	TRBV19	-	TRBJ2-2	CASSSGTEGTGELFF	TGTGCCAGTAGTAGCGGGACAGAAGGCACCGGGGAGCTGTTTTTT
-	TRBV4-2	-	TRBJ1-4	CASSQETVNGGEKLFF	TGTGCCAGCAGCCAGGAGACAGTAAATGGCGGTGAAAAACTGTTTTTT
-	TRBV19	TRBD1	TRBJ2-2	CASSRGQGPNTGELFF	TGTGCCAGTAGTAGAGGACAGGGTCCGAACACCGGGGAGCTGTTTTTT
-	TRBV28	-	TRBJ1-2	CASSYPGAYGYTF	TGTGCCAGCAGTTATCCAGGGGCCTATGGCTACACCTTC
-	TRBV2	-	TRBJ2-7	CASSEIGPQSEQYF	TGTGCCAGCAGTGAAATAGGCCCCCAGAGCGAGCAGTACTTC
-	TRBV15	-	TRBJ1-2	CATSGGAAAAGYGYTF	TGTGCCACCAGCGGAGGGGCAGCGGCAGCAGGCTATGGCTACACCTTC
once	TRBV30	-	TRBJ2-3	CAWSVRARDTQYF	TGTGCCTGGAGTGTCAGGGCTAGAGATACGCAGTATTTT
-	TRBV7-9	-	TRBJ1-6	CASSLDQYSPLHF	TGTGCCAGCAGCTTGGACCAATATTCACCCCTCCACTTT
-	TRBV18	-	TRBJ1-3	CASSRGAERTSGNTIYF	TGTGCCAGCTCGAGAGGGGCGGAAAGAACCTCTGGAAACACCATATATTTT
-	TRBV4-2	-	TRBJ1-1	CASSQDWGGEAFF	TGTGCCAGCAGCCAAGATTGGGGGGGCGAAGCTTTCTTT
-	TRBV9	TRBD2	TRBJ2-2	CASSVNRGRAGAGELFF	TGTGCCAGCAGCGTAAATCGCGGGAGGGCCGGGGCCGGGGAGCTGTTTTTT
-	TRBV6-5	-	TRBJ1-2	CASRGGGPHLNGYTF	TGTGCCAGCAGGGGTGGGGGGCCCCATCTCAATGGCTACACCTTC
-	TRBV6-5	-	TRBJ2-7	CASSRDRYSYEQYF	TGTGCCAGCAGCCGGGACCGCTACTCCTACGAGCAGTACTTC
-	TRBV2	-	TRBJ1-1	CASSEGRLNTEAFF	TGTGCCAGCAGTGAAGGTAGGCTGAACACTGAAGCTTTCTTT
-	TRBV18	-	TRBJ2-2	CASSPQNTGELFF	TGTGCCAGCTCACCCCAGAACACCGGGGAGCTGTTTTTT
-	TRBV5-1	-	TRBJ2-1	CASSLVGAATREQFF	TGCGCCAGCAGCCTCGTGGGGGCCGCAACGAGGGAGCAGTTCTTC
once	TRBV11-2	TRBD2	TRBJ2-7	CASSLRLAATVGSEQYF	TGTGCCAGCAGCTTGAGACTAGCGGCGACGGTGGGATCCGAGCAGTACTTC
-	TRBV4-2	-	TRBJ1-1	CASSQDVIRTYEAFF	TGTGCCAGCAGCCAAGATGTGATAAGAACCTATGAAGCTTTCTTT
-	TRBV6-4	TRBD2	TRBJ2-1	CASSATGKREGRYNEQFF	TGTGCCAGCAGTGCTACAGGGAAGCGGGAGGGCCGGTACAATGAGCAGTTCTTC
-	TRBV28	-	TRBJ1-2	CASSSDRLTGYTF	TGTGCCAGCAGTTCGGACAGACTCACTGGCTACACCTTC
-	TRBV19	-	TRBJ2-2	CASGTLYTGELFF	TGTGCCAGTGGGACATTATACACCGGGGAGCTGTTTTTT
-	TRBV5-4	TRBD1	TRBJ1-2	CASSYPSGGVSYGYTF	TGTGCCAGCAGCTACCCCTCAGGGGGCGTCTCCTATGGCTACACCTTC
-	TRBV6-5	-	TRBJ1-1	CASRRDTLNTEAFF	TGTGCCAGCAGGCGGGACACCCTTAACACTGAAGCTTTCTTT
-	TRBV28	-	TRBJ1-6	CASSGTGFNTYNSPLHF	TGTGCCAGCAGCGGGACCGGATTTAATACCTATAATTCACCCCTCCACTTT